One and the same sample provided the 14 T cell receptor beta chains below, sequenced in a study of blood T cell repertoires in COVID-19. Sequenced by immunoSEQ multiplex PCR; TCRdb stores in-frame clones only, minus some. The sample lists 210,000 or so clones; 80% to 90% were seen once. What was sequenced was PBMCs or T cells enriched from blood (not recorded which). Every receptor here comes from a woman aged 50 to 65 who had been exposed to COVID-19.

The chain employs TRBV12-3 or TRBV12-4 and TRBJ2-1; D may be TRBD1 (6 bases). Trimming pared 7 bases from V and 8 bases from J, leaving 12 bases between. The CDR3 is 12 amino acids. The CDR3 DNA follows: TGTGCCAGCACCTTGGGGGCCTATGAGCAGTTCTTC. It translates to CASTLGAYEQFF.

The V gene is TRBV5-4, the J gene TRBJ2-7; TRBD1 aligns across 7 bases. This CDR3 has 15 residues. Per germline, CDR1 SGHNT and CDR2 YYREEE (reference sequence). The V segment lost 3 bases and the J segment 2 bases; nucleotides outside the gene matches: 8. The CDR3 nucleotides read TGTGCCAGCAGCTCCCGGGACAGACTTACCTACGAGCAGTACTTC. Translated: CASSSRDRLTYEQYF.

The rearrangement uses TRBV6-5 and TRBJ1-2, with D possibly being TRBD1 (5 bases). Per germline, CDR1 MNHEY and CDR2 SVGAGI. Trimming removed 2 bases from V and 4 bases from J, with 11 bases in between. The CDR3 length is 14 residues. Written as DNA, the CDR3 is TGTGCCAGCAGTTACCGAGGGGACTCCTATGGCTACACCTTC. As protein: CASSYRGDSYGYTF.

The CDR3 nucleotides are TGTGCCAGCAGCCGGCAAGGGGGAGGGCAAGACGAGCAGTACTTC. This encodes CASSRQGGGQDEQYF. The chain links TRBV3-1 (or the pseudogene TRBV3-2) to TRBJ2-7; TRBD2 might be the D (7 bases). This CDR3 has 15 amino acids. Per germline, CDR1 LGHDT and CDR2 YNNKEL (reference sequence). Trimming pared 4 bases from V and 5 bases from J, leaving 18 bases between.

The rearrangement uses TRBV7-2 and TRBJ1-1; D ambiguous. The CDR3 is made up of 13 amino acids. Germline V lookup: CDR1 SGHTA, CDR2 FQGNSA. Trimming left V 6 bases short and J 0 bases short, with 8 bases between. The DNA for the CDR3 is TGTGCCAGCAGTTACACAGTGAACACTGAAGCTTTCTTT. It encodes CASSYTVNTEAFF.

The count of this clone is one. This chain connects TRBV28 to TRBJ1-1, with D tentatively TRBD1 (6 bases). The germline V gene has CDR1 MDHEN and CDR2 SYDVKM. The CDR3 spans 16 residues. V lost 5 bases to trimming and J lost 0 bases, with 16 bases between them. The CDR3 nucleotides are TGTGCCAGCAGTACCCGCGGGGGGGGCCTGAACACTGAAGCTTTCTTT. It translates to CASSTRGGGLNTEAFF.

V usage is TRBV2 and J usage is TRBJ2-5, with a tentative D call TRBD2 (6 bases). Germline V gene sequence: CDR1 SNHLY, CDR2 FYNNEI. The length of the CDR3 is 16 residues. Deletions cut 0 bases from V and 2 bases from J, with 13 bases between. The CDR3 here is CASSEARFAGQETQYF. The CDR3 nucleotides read TGTGCCAGCAGTGAAGCTCGTTTTGCGGGGCAAGAGACCCAGTACTTC. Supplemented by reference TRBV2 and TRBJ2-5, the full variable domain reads EPEVTQTPSHQVTQMGQEVILRCVPISNHLYFYWYRQILGQKVEFLVSFYNNEISEKSEIFDDQFSVERPDGSNFTLKIRSTKLEDSAMYFCASSEARFAGQETQYFGPGTRLLVL.

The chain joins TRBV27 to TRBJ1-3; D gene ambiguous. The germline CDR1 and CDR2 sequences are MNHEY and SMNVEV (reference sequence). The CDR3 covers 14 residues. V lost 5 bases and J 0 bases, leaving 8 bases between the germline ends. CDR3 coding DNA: TGTGCCAGCAGTCCCCTTCGCTCTGGAAACACCATATATTTT. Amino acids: CASSPLRSGNTIYF.

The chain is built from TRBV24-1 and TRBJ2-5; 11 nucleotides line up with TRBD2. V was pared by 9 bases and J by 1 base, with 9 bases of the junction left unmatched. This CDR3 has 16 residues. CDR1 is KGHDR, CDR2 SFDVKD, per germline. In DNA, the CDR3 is TGTGCCACCGCCCAAGGGCTAGCGGGGGGCCAAGAGACCCAGTACTTC. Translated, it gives CATAQGLAGGQETQYF.

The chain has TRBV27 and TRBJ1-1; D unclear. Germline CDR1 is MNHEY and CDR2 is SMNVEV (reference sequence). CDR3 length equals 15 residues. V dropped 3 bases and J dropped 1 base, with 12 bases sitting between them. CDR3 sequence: CASSFSGLPNTEAFF. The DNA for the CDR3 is TGTGCCAGCAGTTTTAGCGGACTCCCGAACACTGAAGCTTTCTTT.

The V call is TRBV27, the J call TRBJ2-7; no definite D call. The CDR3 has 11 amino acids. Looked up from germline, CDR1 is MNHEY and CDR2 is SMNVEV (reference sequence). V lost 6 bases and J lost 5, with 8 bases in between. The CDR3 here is CASSLGHEQYF. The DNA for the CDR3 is TGTGCCAGCAGCCTCGGTCACGAGCAGTACTTC.

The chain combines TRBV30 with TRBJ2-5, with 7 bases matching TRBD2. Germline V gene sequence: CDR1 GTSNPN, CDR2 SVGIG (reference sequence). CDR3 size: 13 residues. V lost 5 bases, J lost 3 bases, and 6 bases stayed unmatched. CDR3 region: CAWGAGDKETQYF. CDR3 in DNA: TGTGCCTGGGGTGCGGGGGATAAAGAGACCCAGTACTTC.

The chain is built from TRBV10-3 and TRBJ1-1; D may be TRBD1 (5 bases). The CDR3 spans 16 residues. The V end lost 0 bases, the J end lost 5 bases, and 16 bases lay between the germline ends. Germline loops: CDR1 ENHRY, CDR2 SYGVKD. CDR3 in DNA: TGTGCCATCAGTGAGTCAGGGGTGGGGAAAAGGACTGAAGCTTTCTTT. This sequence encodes CAISESGVGKRTEAFF.

In DNA, the CDR3 is TGCGCCAGCAGTCAATGGGGCGGAATGAACACTGAAGCTTTCTTT. This gives the protein CASSQWGGMNTEAFF. The rearrangement links TRBV23-1 to TRBJ1-1; possible D gene TRBD1, 5 bases. TRBV23-1 is designated an ORF whose function remains uncertain. The CDR3 is 15 residues long. V lost 1 base, J lost 0 bases, and 9 bases lay in between.